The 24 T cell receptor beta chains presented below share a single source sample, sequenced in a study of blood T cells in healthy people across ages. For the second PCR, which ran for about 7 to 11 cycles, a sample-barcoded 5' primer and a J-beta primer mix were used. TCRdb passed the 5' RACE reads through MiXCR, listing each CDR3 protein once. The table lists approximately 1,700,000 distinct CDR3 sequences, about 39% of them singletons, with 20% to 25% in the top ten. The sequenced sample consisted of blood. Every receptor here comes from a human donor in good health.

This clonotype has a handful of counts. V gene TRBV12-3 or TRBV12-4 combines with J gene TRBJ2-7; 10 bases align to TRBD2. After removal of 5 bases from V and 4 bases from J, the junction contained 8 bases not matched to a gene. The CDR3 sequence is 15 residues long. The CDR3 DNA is TGTGCCAGCAGTCCCATAGCGGGGGGCGAGTACGAGCAGTACTTC. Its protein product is CASSPIAGGEYEQYF.

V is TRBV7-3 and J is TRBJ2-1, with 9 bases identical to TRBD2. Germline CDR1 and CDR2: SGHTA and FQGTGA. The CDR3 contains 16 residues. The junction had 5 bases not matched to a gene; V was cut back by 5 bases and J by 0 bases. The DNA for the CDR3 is TGTGCCAGCAGCAAGCGGGGGGACAGCTCCTACAATGAGCAGTTCTTC. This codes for CASSKRGDSSYNEQFF. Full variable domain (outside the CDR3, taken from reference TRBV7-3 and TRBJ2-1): GAGVSQTPSNKVTEKGKYVELRCDPISGHTALYWYRQSLGQGPEFLIYFQGTGAADDSGLPNDRFFAVRPEGSVSTLKIQRTERGDSAVYLCASSKRGDSSYNEQFFGPGTRLTVL.

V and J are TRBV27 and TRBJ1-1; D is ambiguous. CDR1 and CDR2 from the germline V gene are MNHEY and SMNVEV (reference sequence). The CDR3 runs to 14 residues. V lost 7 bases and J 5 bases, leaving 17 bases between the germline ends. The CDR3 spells CASKPFPGGTEAFF. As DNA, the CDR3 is TGTGCCAGCAAGCCTTTTCCGGGAGGAACTGAAGCTTTCTTT.

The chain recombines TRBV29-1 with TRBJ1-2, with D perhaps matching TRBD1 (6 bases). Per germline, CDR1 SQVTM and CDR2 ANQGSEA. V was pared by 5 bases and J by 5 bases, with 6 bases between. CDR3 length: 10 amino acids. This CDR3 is CSVTGYGYTF. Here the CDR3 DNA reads TGCAGCGTTACAGGGTATGGCTACACCTTC.

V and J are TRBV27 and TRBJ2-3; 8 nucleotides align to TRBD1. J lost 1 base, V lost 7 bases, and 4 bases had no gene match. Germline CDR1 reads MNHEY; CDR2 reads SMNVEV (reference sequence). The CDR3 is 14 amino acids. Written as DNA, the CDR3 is TGTGCCAGCACAAACAGGGGGGGCACAGATACGCAGTATTTT. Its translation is CASTNRGGTDTQYF.

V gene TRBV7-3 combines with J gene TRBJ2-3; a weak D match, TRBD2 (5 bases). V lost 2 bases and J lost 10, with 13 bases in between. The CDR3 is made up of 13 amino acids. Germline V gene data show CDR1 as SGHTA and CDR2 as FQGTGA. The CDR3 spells CASSLGGNLAQYF. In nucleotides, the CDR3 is TGTGCCAGCAGCTTAGGAGGAAATCTCGCGCAGTATTTT. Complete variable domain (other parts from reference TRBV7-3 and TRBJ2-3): GAGVSQTPSNKVTEKGKYVELRCDPISGHTALYWYRQSLGQGPEFLIYFQGTGAADDSGLPNDRFFAVRPEGSVSTLKIQRTERGDSAVYLCASSLGGNLAQYFGPGTRLTVL.

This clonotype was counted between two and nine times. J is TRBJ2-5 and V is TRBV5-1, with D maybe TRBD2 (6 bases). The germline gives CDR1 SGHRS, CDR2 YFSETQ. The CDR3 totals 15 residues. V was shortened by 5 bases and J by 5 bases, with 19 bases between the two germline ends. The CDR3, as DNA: TGCGCCAGCAGTGGAGGGGAAGCGGCTTTTGAGACCCAGTACTTC. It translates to CASSGGEAAFETQYF.

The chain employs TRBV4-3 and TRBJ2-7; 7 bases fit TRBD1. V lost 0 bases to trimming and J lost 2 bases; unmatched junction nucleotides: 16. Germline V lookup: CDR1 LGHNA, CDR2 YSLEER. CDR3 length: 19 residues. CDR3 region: CASSQEYVGWTGFPYEQYF. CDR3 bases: TGCGCCAGCAGCCAAGAGTATGTCGGCTGGACAGGATTTCCCTACGAGCAGTACTTC.

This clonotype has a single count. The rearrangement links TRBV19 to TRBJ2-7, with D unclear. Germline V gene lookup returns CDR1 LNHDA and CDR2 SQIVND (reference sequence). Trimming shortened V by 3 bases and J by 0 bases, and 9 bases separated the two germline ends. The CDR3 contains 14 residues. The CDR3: CASSITFDSYEQYF. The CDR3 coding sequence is TGTGCCAGTAGTATTACGTTCGACTCCTACGAGCAGTACTTC.

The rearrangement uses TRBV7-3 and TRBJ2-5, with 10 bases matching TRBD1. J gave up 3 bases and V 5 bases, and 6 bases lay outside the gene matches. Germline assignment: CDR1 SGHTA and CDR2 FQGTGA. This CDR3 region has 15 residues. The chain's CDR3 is CASSHGTGEEETQYF. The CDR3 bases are TGTGCCAGCAGCCATGGGACAGGGGAAGAAGAGACCCAGTACTTC.

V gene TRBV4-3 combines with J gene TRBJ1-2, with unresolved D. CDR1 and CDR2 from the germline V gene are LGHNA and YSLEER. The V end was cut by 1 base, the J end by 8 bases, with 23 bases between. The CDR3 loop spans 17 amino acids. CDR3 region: CASSQVLGQSLFGGYTF. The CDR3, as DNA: TGCGCCAGCAGCCAAGTTCTAGGTCAGTCCCTCTTCGGGGGCTACACCTTC.

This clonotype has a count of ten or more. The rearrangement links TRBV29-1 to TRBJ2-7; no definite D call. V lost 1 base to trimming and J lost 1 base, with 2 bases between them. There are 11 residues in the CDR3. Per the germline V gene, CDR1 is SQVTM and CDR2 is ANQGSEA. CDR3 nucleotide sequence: TGCAGCGTTGAAGCATCCTACGAGCAGTACTTC. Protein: CSVEASYEQYF.

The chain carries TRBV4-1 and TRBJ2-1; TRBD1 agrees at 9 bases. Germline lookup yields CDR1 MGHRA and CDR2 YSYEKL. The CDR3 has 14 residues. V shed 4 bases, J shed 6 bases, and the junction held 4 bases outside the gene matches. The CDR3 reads CASSRGQGLNEQFF. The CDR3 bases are TGCGCCAGCAGCCGGGGACAGGGTCTCAATGAGCAGTTCTTC.

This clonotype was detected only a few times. Written as DNA, the CDR3 is TGTGCTAGTGCCCGGGACAGGGTCGGTGAGCAGTTCTTC. This sequence encodes CASARDRVGEQFF. V is TRBV12-5 and J is TRBJ2-1; 9 bases map to TRBD1. CDR3 length: 13 residues. The junction had 7 bases not matched to a gene; V was cut back by 7 bases and J by 9 bases. The V gene's germline CDR1 is LGHNT and CDR2 FRNRAP.

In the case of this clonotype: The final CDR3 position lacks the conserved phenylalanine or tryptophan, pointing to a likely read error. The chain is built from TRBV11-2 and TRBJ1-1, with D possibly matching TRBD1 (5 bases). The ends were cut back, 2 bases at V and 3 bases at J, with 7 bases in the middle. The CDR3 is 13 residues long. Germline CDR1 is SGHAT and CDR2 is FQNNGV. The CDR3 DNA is TGTGCCAGCAGCTTATCCAGGGACACTGAAGCTTTCTTG. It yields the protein CASSLSRDTEAFL.

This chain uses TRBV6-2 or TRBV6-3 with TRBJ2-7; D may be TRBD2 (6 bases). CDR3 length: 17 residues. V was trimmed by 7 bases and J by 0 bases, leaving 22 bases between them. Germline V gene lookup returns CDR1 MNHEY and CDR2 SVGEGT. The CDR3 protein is CASIPATRGKSSYEQYF. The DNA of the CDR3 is TGTGCCAGCATCCCCGCCACCCGGGGGAAGAGCTCCTACGAGCAGTACTTC.

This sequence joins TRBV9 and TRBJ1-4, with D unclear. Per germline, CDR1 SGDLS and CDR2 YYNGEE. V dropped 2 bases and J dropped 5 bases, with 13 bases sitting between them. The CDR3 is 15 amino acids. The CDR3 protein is CASSVSVSQNEKLFF. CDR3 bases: TGTGCCAGCAGCGTTTCGGTTAGTCAAAATGAAAAACTGTTTTTT.

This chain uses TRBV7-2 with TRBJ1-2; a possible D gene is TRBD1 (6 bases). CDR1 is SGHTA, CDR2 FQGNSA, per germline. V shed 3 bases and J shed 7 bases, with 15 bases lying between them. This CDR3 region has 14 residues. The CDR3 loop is CASSFTGKLPGYTF. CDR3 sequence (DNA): TGTGCCAGCAGCTTTACAGGGAAGTTGCCTGGCTACACCTTC.

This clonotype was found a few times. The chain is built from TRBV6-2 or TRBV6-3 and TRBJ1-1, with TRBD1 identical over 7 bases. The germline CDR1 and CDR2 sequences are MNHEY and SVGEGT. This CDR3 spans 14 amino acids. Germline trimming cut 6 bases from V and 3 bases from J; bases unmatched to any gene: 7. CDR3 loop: CASRPHRGYTEAFF. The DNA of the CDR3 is TGTGCCAGCAGACCGCACAGGGGTTACACTGAAGCTTTCTTT.

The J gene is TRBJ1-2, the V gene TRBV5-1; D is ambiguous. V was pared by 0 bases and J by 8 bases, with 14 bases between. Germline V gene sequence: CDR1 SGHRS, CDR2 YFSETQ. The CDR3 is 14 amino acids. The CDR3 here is CASSLELGLGGYTF. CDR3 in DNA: TGCGCCAGCAGCTTGGAACTGGGATTGGGCGGCTACACCTTC.

The DNA of the CDR3 is TGCAGTGCTAGAGATCCTGTCAGGCATTCTAACTATGGCTACACCTTC. It codes for CSARDPVRHSNYGYTF. This rearrangement joins TRBV20-1 to TRBJ1-2, with D unresolved. Germline loops: CDR1 DFQATT, CDR2 SNEGSKA (reference sequence). The CDR3 runs 16 residues. The germline V and J ends were trimmed by 0 bases and 0 bases, with 14 bases remaining between them.

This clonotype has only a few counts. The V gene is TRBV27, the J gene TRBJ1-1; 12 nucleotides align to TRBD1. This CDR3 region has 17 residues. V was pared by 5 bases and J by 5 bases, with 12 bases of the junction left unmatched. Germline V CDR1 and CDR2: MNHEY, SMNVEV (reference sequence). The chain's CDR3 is CASSRSGTGGRETEAFF. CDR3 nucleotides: TGTGCCAGCAGTCGGAGCGGGACAGGGGGCAGAGAAACTGAAGCTTTCTTT.

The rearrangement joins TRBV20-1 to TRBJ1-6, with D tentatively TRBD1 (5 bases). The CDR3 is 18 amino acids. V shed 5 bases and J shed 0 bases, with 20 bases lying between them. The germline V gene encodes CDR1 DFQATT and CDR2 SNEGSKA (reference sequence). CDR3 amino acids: CSAYRTGRSSSYNSPLHF. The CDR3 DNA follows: TGCAGTGCTTATCGAACAGGCAGGAGTAGCTCCTATAATTCACCCCTCCACTTT.

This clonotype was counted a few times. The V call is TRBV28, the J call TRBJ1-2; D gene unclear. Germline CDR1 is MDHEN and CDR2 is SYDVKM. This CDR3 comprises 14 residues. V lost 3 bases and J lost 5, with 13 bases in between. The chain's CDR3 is CASSFKSWAYGYTF. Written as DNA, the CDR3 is TGTGCCAGCAGTTTCAAGAGCTGGGCGTATGGCTACACCTTC.